These 28 T cell receptor beta chains share one sample of origin, sequenced in a study of beta chain features in type 1 diabetes (dated by TCRdb to the late 2010s). The library was prepared using the immunoSEQ multiplex PCR assay. The entire amount of isolated RNA was reverse transcribed using the High Capacity cDNA Reverse Transcription Kit, so the sequenced TCRB transcripts were expressed ones. TCRdb holds this immuneACCESS table with in-frame rearrangements only. Some clones are missing; in checked studies, unresolved V genes explain under half, and the rest has no known cause. This sample gives some 700,000 clones in total; around 15% of them show up just once. The ten largest clones capture 0.02% to 0.025% of the sample. Results and caveats for the whole study, not just this receptor: A moderate but significant shortening of TCRB CDR3 length was observed in type 1 diabetes patients in all four CD4+ subsets.

The antigens of these receptors remain unknown. Source material: naive CD4+ T cells from blood. The cell subset or site label, as the study defines it: true naive CD4+ T cells. The receptor set was obtained from a man younger than 35 with type 1 diabetes.

J is TRBJ1-1 and V is TRBV11-2; D uncertain. V gave up 1 base and J gave up 3 bases, with 9 bases separating them. The CDR3 sequence is 14 residues long. Germline V gene sequence: CDR1 SGHAT, CDR2 FQNNGV. CDR3 DNA: TGTGCCAGCAGCTTAGCCCGACCCGACACTGAAGCTTTCTTT. Amino acids: CASSLARPDTEAFF.

The chain recombines TRBV12-2 with TRBJ1-1. TRBV12-2 corresponds to a pseudogene. The CDR3 sequence is 15 residues long. The DNA for the CDR3 is TGTGCAAGTCGCCACCGATCCGGGAAGAACACTGAAGCTTTCTTT. Residues: CASRHRSGKNTEAFF.

This clone was seen a handful of times. The V call is TRBV15, the J call TRBJ2-3, with D uncertain. The germline V gene encodes CDR1 LNHNV and CDR2 YYDKDF (reference sequence). V lost 5 bases and J 3 bases, leaving 15 bases between the germline ends. CDR3 length: 15 amino acids. The CDR3 DNA reads as TGTGCCACCAGCGATAGAGGTCTCGGTACAGATACGCAGTATTTT. It encodes CATSDRGLGTDTQYF.

This clone was found a few times. V and J are TRBV30 and TRBJ1-5; D not resolved. V was cut by 2 bases and J by 5 bases, with 13 bases left in between. Germline V gene sequence: CDR1 GTSNPN, CDR2 SVGIG (reference sequence). This CDR3 has 14 residues. CDR3 loop: CAWSSAAVDQPQHF. In DNA form, the CDR3 reads TGTGCCTGGAGTTCGGCCGCCGTAGATCAGCCCCAGCATTTT. Full variable domain (remainder filled in from reference TRBV30 and TRBJ1-5): SQTIHQWPATLVQPVGSPLSLECTVEGTSNPNLYWYRQAAGRGLQLLFYSVGIGQISSEVPQNLSASRPQDRQFILSSKKLLLSDSGFYLCAWSSAAVDQPQHFGDGTRLSIL.

This clone was picked up a small number of times. The V and J genes are TRBV2 and TRBJ2-1, with 9 bases lining up with TRBD2. Germline V gene lookup returns CDR1 SNHLY and CDR2 FYNNEI. V dropped 2 bases and J dropped 7; count of bases not matched to a gene: 9. The CDR3 extends over 16 amino acids. The chain's CDR3 is CASSETAGGRRNEQFF. The CDR3 nucleotides read TGTGCCAGCAGTGAAACAGCGGGGGGTAGGAGGAATGAGCAGTTCTTC.

The sample holds a few counts of this clone. The chain is built from TRBV7-8 and TRBJ2-1; no firm D call. The CDR3 is made up of 11 amino acids. CDR1 is SGHVS and CDR2 is FQNEAQ in the germline V gene. V shed 6 bases and J shed 10 bases, with 10 bases lying between them. This CDR3 is CASSTKYEQFF. CDR3 DNA: TGTGCCAGCAGTACAAAGTACGAGCAGTTCTTC.

The chain combines TRBV14 with TRBJ2-7; D might be TRBD1 (5 bases). This CDR3 has 13 residues. Germline V CDR1 and CDR2: SGHDN, FVKESK. V gave up 5 bases and J gave up 5 bases, with 13 bases separating them. In DNA, the CDR3 is TGTGCCAGCAGCTTCCAGGGATTCGACGAGCAGTACTTC. It specifies CASSFQGFDEQYF.

The J gene is TRBJ1-1, the V gene TRBV28, with TRBD1 matching 11 bases. This CDR3 is 14 amino acids long. J was trimmed by 11 bases and V by 5 bases; bases with no gene match: 10. Germline V lookup: CDR1 MDHEN, CDR2 SYDVKM. CDR3 DNA sequence: TGTGCCAGCAGTCCCCCGGACAGGGGGCGTGATGCTTTCTTT. Translating it yields CASSPPDRGRDAFF.

This chain connects TRBV7-2 to TRBJ1-4; no definite D call. The CDR3 consists of 14 residues. Trimming removed 3 bases at V and 5 bases at J, with 10 bases between. Germline V gives CDR1 SGHTA, CDR2 FQGNSA. CDR3 nucleotide sequence: TGTGCCAGCAGCTTTGGGTCGGGGAATGAAAAACTGTTTTTT. Translating it yields CASSFGSGNEKLFF.

This clone was counted between two and nine times. The chain carries TRBV7-8 and TRBJ1-6; D is unresolved. Trimming cost V 1 base and J 6 bases, with 10 bases left between them. Germline CDR1 and CDR2: SGHVS and FQNEAQ. There are 15 residues in the CDR3. The CDR3 protein is CASSLVGGFNSPLHF. The CDR3 bases are TGTGCCAGCAGCTTAGTTGGCGGATTTAATTCACCCCTCCACTTT.

This chain uses TRBV7-9 with TRBJ2-5; the match to TRBD2 covers 7 bases. Trimming removed 5 bases from V and 2 bases from J; junction bases left unmatched: 8. Germline CDR1 and CDR2: SEHNR and FQNEAQ (reference sequence). This CDR3 is 15 amino acids long. The CDR3 is CASSPFGGGQETQYF. In DNA, the CDR3 is TGTGCCAGCAGCCCCTTTGGGGGGGGACAAGAGACCCAGTACTTC.

This clone has a handful of counts. The chain is built from TRBV4-2 and TRBJ2-2, with 9 bases identical to TRBD1. Trimming removed 4 bases from V and 5 bases from J; junction bases left unmatched: 11. This CDR3 comprises 17 residues. Per the germline V gene, CDR1 is LGHNA and CDR2 is YNFKEQ. The CDR3 nucleotides read TGTGCCAGCAGCCCGACCCGGGACAGGGCGCGAACCGGGGAGCTGTTTTTT. The encoded protein is CASSPTRDRARTGELFF.

This chain uses TRBV4-2 with TRBJ1-4; TRBD1 aligns across 10 bases. The CDR3 loop spans 18 amino acids. The trim removed 0 bases at V and 8 bases at J, leaving 12 bases unmatched. The germline V gene has CDR1 LGHNA and CDR2 YNFKEQ. CDR3 residues: CASSQDTPRQGAAEKLFF. In DNA form, the CDR3 reads TGTGCCAGCAGCCAAGATACCCCTCGACAGGGGGCGGCCGAAAAACTGTTTTTT.

This clone was picked up a small number of times. The chain has TRBV7-3 and TRBJ2-4, with 8 bases that match TRBD2. Germline values: CDR1 SGHTA, CDR2 FQGTGA. V lost 0 bases to trimming and J lost 11 bases; unmatched junction nucleotides: 0. The CDR3 has 12 residues. CDR3 bases: TGTGCCAGCAGCTTAACTAGCGGGGTTCAGTACTTC. Translating gives CASSLTSGVQYF. The variable domain in full, completed from reference TRBV7-3 and TRBJ2-4, reads GAGVSQTPSNKVTEKGKYVELRCDPISGHTALYWYRQSLGQGPEFLIYFQGTGAADDSGLPNDRFFAVRPEGSVSTLKIQRTERGDSAVYLCASSLTSGVQYFGAGTRLSVL.

In nucleotides, the CDR3 is TGTGCCAGTAGTCCCACGAGACTTTACTCCTACGAGCAGTACTTC. It yields the protein CASSPTRLYSYEQYF. The chain carries TRBV19 and TRBJ2-7; unclear D gene. CDR1 and CDR2 (germline): LNHDA, SQIVND (reference sequence). The CDR3 consists of 15 residues. V was pared by 5 bases and J by 0 bases, with 14 bases between.

There are a few counts of this clone. V and J are TRBV18 and TRBJ1-1, with 8 bases that match TRBD1. The junction had 6 bases not matched to a gene; V was cut back by 4 bases and J by 5 bases. The CDR3 runs 14 residues. CDR1 is KGHSH, CDR2 LQKENI, per germline. CDR3 sequence (DNA): TGTGCCAGCTCACAGGACAGGGTAAGGACTGAAGCTTTCTTT. Protein sequence: CASSQDRVRTEAFF. Full variable domain (outside the CDR3, taken from reference TRBV18 and TRBJ1-1): NAGVMQNPRHLVRRRGQEARLRCSPMKGHSHVYWYRQLPEEGLKFMVYLQKENIIDESGMPKERFSAEFPKEGPSILRIQQVVRGDSAAYFCASSQDRVRTEAFFGQGTRLTVV.

V is TRBV5-1 and J is TRBJ2-5; D not resolved. V dropped 0 bases and J dropped 5 bases, with 11 bases sitting between them. The CDR3 consists of 14 residues. The germline CDR1 and CDR2 sequences are SGHRS and YFSETQ. The CDR3 sequence: CASSLAEQWETQYF. The CDR3 region has the DNA TGCGCCAGCAGCTTGGCCGAACAGTGGGAGACCCAGTACTTC.

In this sample, this clone turned up a few times. In DNA, the CDR3 is TGCGCCAGTGCGGGACAGGGCACCGGGGAGCTGTTTTTT. Its protein is CASAGQGTGELFF. The rearrangement links TRBV10-1 to TRBJ2-2; 9 bases align to TRBD1. CDR3 length: 13 residues. Germline loops: CDR1 WNHNN, CDR2 SYGVQD (reference sequence). With 9 bases clipped from V and 4 bases from J, the junction kept 3 bases outside the gene matches.

This chain uses TRBV29-1 with TRBJ1-2, with D uncertain. CDR3 length equals 13 residues. Trimming cost V 6 bases and J 4 bases, with 15 bases left between them. Germline V lookup: CDR1 SQVTM, CDR2 ANQGSEA. The CDR3 DNA sequence: TGCAGCGTCAAAAGGGATCTGATCTATGGCTACACCTTC. Translation gives CSVKRDLIYGYTF. Drawing the rest from reference TRBV29-1 and TRBJ1-2, the complete variable domain is SAVISQKPSRDICQRGTSLTIQCQVDSQVTMMFWYRQQPGQSLTLIATANQGSEATYESGFVIDKFPISRPNLTFSTLTVSNMSPEDSSIYLCSVKRDLIYGYTFGSGTRLTVV.

This chain joins TRBV6-5 and TRBJ2-7; 7 bases agree with TRBD1. The CDR3 contains 15 residues. With 8 bases clipped from V and 1 base from J, the junction kept 11 bases outside the gene matches. Per germline, CDR1 MNHEY and CDR2 SVGAGI. The CDR3, as DNA: TGTGCCAGCTCTCGGATGACAGGGAGTTCCTACGAGCAGTACTTC. Its translation is CASSRMTGSSYEQYF.

The rearrangement uses TRBV15 and TRBJ2-3; D gene ambiguous. The CDR3 sequence is 16 residues long. Germline V gives CDR1 LNHNV, CDR2 YYDKDF (reference sequence). V lost 4 bases to trimming and J lost 0 bases, with 14 bases between them. The CDR3 loop is CATSTIRRTSTDTQYF. The CDR3 DNA sequence: TGTGCCACCAGCACTATTCGGAGAACTAGCACAGATACGCAGTATTTT.

V usage is TRBV11-2 and J usage is TRBJ1-1; 8 nucleotides align to TRBD1. Germline CDR1 reads SGHAT; CDR2 reads FQNNGV. The CDR3 length is 16 residues. Trimming cost V 2 bases and J 1 base; bases outside gene matches: 6. The CDR3: CASSLFSGQGNTEAFF. CDR3 bases: TGTGCCAGCAGCTTATTCTCCGGACAGGGGAACACTGAAGCTTTCTTT.

The table lists this clone with a few counts. This chain joins TRBV29-1 and TRBJ2-3; 10 bases are shared with TRBD1. The J segment lost 5 bases and the V segment lost 4 bases, leaving 6 bases of the junction unmatched. Germline CDR1 and CDR2: SQVTM and ANQGSEA. The CDR3 has 14 residues. The CDR3 region is CSVAGQGKGDTQYF. The CDR3 DNA is TGCAGCGTTGCGGGACAGGGGAAGGGAGATACGCAGTATTTT.

This clone was picked up a small number of times. The genes are TRBV6-5 and TRBJ2-7; D is undetermined. CDR1 is MNHEY and CDR2 is SVGAGI in the germline V gene. V was trimmed by 2 bases and J by 4 bases, leaving 15 bases between them. This CDR3 spans 15 amino acids. CDR3 in DNA: TGTGCCAGCAGTTACCGCACCGGGCCCAATTACGAGCAGTACTTC. Translating gives CASSYRTGPNYEQYF.

The chain employs TRBV10-3 and TRBJ1-1, with no clear D. The V gene lost 7 bases and the J gene lost 0 bases, with 12 bases spanning the gap. Germline V gene sequence: CDR1 ENHRY, CDR2 SYGVKD. The CDR3 runs 14 residues. The CDR3 bases are TGTGCCATCACCCCAGGCCTAATGAACACTGAAGCTTTCTTT. This gives the protein CAITPGLMNTEAFF.

This clone was counted only a few times. V gene TRBV7-9 combines with J gene TRBJ2-2, with D unresolved. CDR1 SEHNR and CDR2 FQNEAQ come from the germline V gene (reference sequence). Between the trimmed V and J ends, which lost 2 bases and 4 bases, there was a span of 14 bases. The CDR3 is 16 residues long. Here the CDR3 DNA reads TGTGCCAGCAGCTTATCCCACGACTCCTTCACCGGGGAGCTGTTTTTT. Amino acids: CASSLSHDSFTGELFF.

This clone is a singleton in its sample. The chain recombines TRBV25-1 with TRBJ1-2; D remains ambiguous. The V gene's germline CDR1 is MGHDK and CDR2 SYGVNS. V was cut by 2 bases and J by 6 bases, with 16 bases left in between. CDR3 length equals 15 residues. This CDR3 is CASSERVEVPNGYTF. Written as DNA, the CDR3 is TGTGCCAGCAGTGAAAGGGTGGAGGTACCTAATGGCTACACCTTC.

The chain employs TRBV7-2 and TRBJ1-2, with D possibly TRBD1 on 6 matching bases. The germline V gene has CDR1 SGHTA and CDR2 FQGNSA. Trimming took 5 bases from V and 2 from J, leaving 9 bases between them. This CDR3 is built from 13 residues. CDR3 coding DNA: TGTGCCAGCAGCCCGGACAGAAACTATGGCTACACCTTC. It translates to CASSPDRNYGYTF.